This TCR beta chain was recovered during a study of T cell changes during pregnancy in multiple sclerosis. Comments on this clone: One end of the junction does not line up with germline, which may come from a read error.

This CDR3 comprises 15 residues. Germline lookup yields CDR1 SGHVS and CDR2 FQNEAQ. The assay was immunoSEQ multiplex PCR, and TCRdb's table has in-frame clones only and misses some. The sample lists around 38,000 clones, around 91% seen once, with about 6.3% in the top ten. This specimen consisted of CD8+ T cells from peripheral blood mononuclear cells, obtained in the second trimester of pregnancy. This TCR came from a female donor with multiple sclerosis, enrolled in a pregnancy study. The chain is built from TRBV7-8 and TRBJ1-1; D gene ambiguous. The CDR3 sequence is CASSIAFDRWTEAFF. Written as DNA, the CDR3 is TGTGCCAGCAGCATAGCCTTCGATAGATGGACTGAAGCTTTCTTT.